These 13 T cell receptor beta chains came from one sample sequenced in a study of glioma-infiltrating T cells after dendritic cell vaccination. Repertoires were generated with immunoSEQ multiplex PCR, while TCRdb's copy carries only in-frame clones and drops some. The data hold about 73,000 clones, with roughly 82% observed a single time. The source was blood, collected before dendritic cell vaccination. The origin of the receptors is a human donor with glioblastoma.

V and J are TRBV5-8 and TRBJ2-2, with TRBD1 as a possible D gene (6 bases). V was clipped by 3 bases and J by 8 bases, with 14 bases between them. Germline lookup yields CDR1 SGHTS and CDR2 YDEGEE. CDR3 length equals 14 residues. The CDR3 loop is CASSWDITRGELFF. CDR3 coding DNA: TGTGCCAGCAGCTGGGACATAACACGGGGGGAGCTGTTTTTT.

The genes are TRBV19 and TRBJ2-5, with TRBD1 matching over 7 bases. CDR1 is LNHDA and CDR2 is SQIVND in the germline V gene (reference sequence). This CDR3 contains 14 residues. The V gene end was trimmed by 1 base and the J gene end by 6 bases; junction bases not matched to a gene: 5. The CDR3 DNA is TGTGCCAGTAGTATAGGACAGGGTATACAGACCCAGTACTTC. This sequence encodes CASSIGQGIQTQYF.

V usage is TRBV29-1 and J usage is TRBJ2-3; TRBD1 is a possible D gene (6 bases). The CDR3 has 13 amino acids. The V gene lost 4 bases and the J gene lost 0 bases, with 8 bases spanning the gap. CDR1 SQVTM and CDR2 ANQGSEA come from the germline V gene. The CDR3 sequence is CSVAGQSTDTQYF. CDR3 nucleotide sequence: TGCAGCGTTGCGGGACAAAGCACAGATACGCAGTATTTT.

This clone was seen only once. The chain links TRBV9 to TRBJ2-5; 11 bases line up with TRBD2. With V trimmed by 0 bases and J by 1 base, 8 bases remained unmatched. CDR3 length: 18 amino acids. Germline assignment: CDR1 SGDLS and CDR2 YYNGEE. The CDR3: CASSVAGATSGGQETQYF. The CDR3 coding sequence is TGTGCCAGCAGCGTAGCGGGGGCCACTAGCGGGGGCCAAGAGACCCAGTACTTC. Complete variable domain (other parts from reference TRBV9 and TRBJ2-5): DSGVTQTPKHLITATGQRVTLRCSPRSGDLSVYWYQQSLDQGLQFLIQYYNGEERAKGNILERFSAQQFPDLHSELNLSSLELGDSALYFCASSVAGATSGGQETQYFGPGTRLLVL.

This clone was detected a few times. This chain uses TRBV5-1 with TRBJ1-4, with D unclear. The CDR3 consists of 14 residues. Germline V gene lookup returns CDR1 SGHRS and CDR2 YFSETQ. Trimming removed 2 bases from V and 3 bases from J, with 8 bases in between. Written as DNA, the CDR3 is TGCGCCAGCAGCTTTTCAGTTCCTAATGAAAAACTGTTTTTT. Its protein is CASSFSVPNEKLFF.

This chain joins TRBV5-1 and TRBJ1-3, with TRBD1 matching over 7 bases. The CDR3 has 14 amino acids. The J segment lost 3 bases and the V segment lost 0 bases, leaving 0 bases of the junction unmatched. In germline, CDR1 is SGHRS, CDR2 YFSETQ. The CDR3 coding sequence is TGCGCCAGCAGCTTGGGACAGGGTGGAAACACCATATATTTT. Its protein is CASSLGQGGNTIYF. The full variable domain, completed using reference TRBV5-1 and TRBJ1-3, is KAGVTQTPRYLIKTRGQQVTLSCSPISGHRSVSWYQQTPGQGLQFLFEYFSETQRNKGNFPGRFSGRQFSNSRSEMNVSTLELGDSALYLCASSLGQGGNTIYFGEGSWLTVV.

The CDR3 spells CASSQEVQASYGYTF. The DNA of the CDR3 is TGCGCCAGCAGCCAAGAGGTGCAGGCCAGCTATGGCTACACCTTC. The J gene is TRBJ1-2, the V gene TRBV4-1; D gene ambiguous. Trimming shortened V by 0 bases and J by 4 bases, and 12 bases separated the two germline ends. The CDR3 covers 15 residues. Germline V gives CDR1 MGHRA, CDR2 YSYEKL.

The chain combines TRBV30 with TRBJ2-1; TRBD1 matches at 7 bases. The CDR3 is 13 amino acids. CDR1 and CDR2 from the germline V gene are GTSNPN and SVGIG (reference sequence). Trimming at V came to 4 bases and at J to 16 bases, leaving 16 bases not matched to a gene. CDR3 in amino acids: CAWNEQGYPTYFF. CDR3 DNA: TGTGCCTGGAACGAACAGGGGTACCCTACCTACTTCTTC.

The chain recombines TRBV2 with TRBJ2-3; TRBD2 matches 8 bases. CDR3 length equals 12 residues. Looked up from germline, CDR1 is SNHLY and CDR2 is FYNNEI. The junction had 9 bases not matched to a gene; V was cut back by 6 bases and J by 13 bases. The CDR3 coding sequence is TGTGCCAGCAGCATGACTAGCGCTCGGGAGTATTTT. Residues: CASSMTSAREYF.

The rearrangement uses TRBV6-1 and TRBJ2-3, with 8 positions matching TRBD1. J lost 4 bases, V lost 11 bases, and 14 bases had no gene match. The CDR3 is made up of 15 amino acids. Per the germline V gene, CDR1 is MNHNS and CDR2 is SASEGT. CDR3 amino acids: CAGGQVISGADTQYF. CDR3 bases: TGTGCCGGGGGACAGGTTATTTCTGGCGCAGATACGCAGTATTTT.

The chain uses TRBV2 and TRBJ2-2; D is perhaps TRBD2 (5 bases). The germline gives CDR1 SNHLY, CDR2 FYNNEI. The CDR3 has 14 amino acids. Trimming removed 6 bases from V and 1 base from J, with 9 bases in between. The chain's CDR3 is CASSQAENTGELFF. The CDR3 DNA reads TGTGCCAGCAGCCAAGCGGAGAACACCGGGGAGCTGTTTTTT.

The rearrangement joins TRBV6-6 to TRBJ2-1; D gene unclear. Trimming stripped 11 bases from V and 0 bases from J, with 8 bases between. CDR1 and CDR2 (germline): MNHNY, SVGAGI (reference sequence). The CDR3 runs 12 residues. The CDR3 DNA reads as TGTGCCGGGTCTAGCTCCTACAATGAGCAGTTCTTC. It is translated as CAGSSSYNEQFF.

The chain links TRBV19 to TRBJ1-1, with a possible D match to TRBD1 (6 bases). This CDR3 spans 13 amino acids. Germline assignment: CDR1 LNHDA and CDR2 SQIVND (reference sequence). Trimming cost V 4 bases and J 2 bases, with 8 bases left between them. The CDR3 bases are TGTGCCAGTAGTACGGACAGAAACACTGAAGCTTTCTTT. Its translation is CASSTDRNTEAFF.